This T cell receptor (beta chain) was identified during a study of cytomegalovirus exposure and HLA in healthy donors. Study-level information: In a previous analysis, about 100 million unique TCR beta sequences were found from about 190 million T cells.

The PCR employed 60 Vbeta primers together with 13 Jbeta primers. The repertoire was sequenced with immunoSEQ multiplex PCR; TCRdb's copy has only in-frame clones and lacks some. This table has some 130,000 clones, around 63% appearing once. Between the trimmed V and J ends, which lost 0 bases and 2 bases, there was a span of 9 bases. The CDR3 has 15 amino acids. In germline, CDR1 is SGHRS, CDR2 YFSETQ. Sequenced input: PBMCs. The receptor's source is a human donor in good health. This chain links TRBV5-1 with TRBJ2-4, with D possibly being TRBD1 (5 bases). The CDR3 reads CASSLAAGSKNIQYF. In DNA form, the CDR3 reads TGCGCCAGCAGCTTGGCGGCAGGGTCCAAAAACATTCAGTACTTC.